The TCR beta chain described here comes from a study of T cell repertoires in cytomegalovirus infection. For the study at large: Public TCR beta signatures marked donors with CMV infection and the matching HLA.

The table lists this clonotype with a few counts. The antigen is unknown. TCRdb reanalysed the reads using MiXCR and keeps one entry per CDR3 protein. This table holds about 310,000 distinct CDR3 sequences, 15% to 20% found once. Findings and caveats of the study: Using cumulative public TCR beta family frequency, the authors identified those who carried CMV together with the relevant HLA. CMV-specific TCR beta clonotypes restricted by HLA-C dominated the ex vivo response.

Trimming removed 5 bases at V and 3 bases at J, with 20 bases between. This CDR3 is built from 16 residues. This chain connects TRBV12-3 or TRBV12-4 to TRBJ2-7; TRBD1 is a possible D gene (6 bases). Input material: PBMCs. The TCR was taken from a human donor in good health (CMV status not recorded). Some clones in this sample may be carry-over from other donors' samples. As DNA, the CDR3 is TGTGCCAGCAGTGCTACCGACAGGAGGAGAGACTACGAGCAGTACTTC. Translating gives CASSATDRRRDYEQYF.